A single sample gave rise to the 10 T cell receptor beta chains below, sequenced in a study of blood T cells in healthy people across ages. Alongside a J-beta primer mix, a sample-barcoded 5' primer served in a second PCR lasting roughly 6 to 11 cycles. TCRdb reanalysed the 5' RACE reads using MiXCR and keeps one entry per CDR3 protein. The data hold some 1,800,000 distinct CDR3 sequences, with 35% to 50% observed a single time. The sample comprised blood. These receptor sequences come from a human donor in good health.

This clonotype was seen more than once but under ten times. The CDR3 loop is CASRGGGAYEQYF. Written as DNA, the CDR3 is TGTGCCAGCAGAGGCGGGGGGGCCTACGAGCAGTACTTC. The chain joins TRBV7-2 to TRBJ2-7, with 9 bases matching TRBD2. Losses at the gene ends were 6 bases for V and 2 bases for J; bases not matched to a gene: 2. The germline V gene has CDR1 SGHTA and CDR2 FQGNSA. The CDR3 length is 13 residues.

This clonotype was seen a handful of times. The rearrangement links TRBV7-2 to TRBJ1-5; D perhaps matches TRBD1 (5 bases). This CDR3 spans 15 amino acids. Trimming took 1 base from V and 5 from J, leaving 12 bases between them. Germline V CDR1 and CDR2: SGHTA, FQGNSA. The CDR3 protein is CASSLGGDSYQPQHF. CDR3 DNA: TGTGCCAGCAGCTTAGGAGGGGACTCCTATCAGCCCCAGCATTTT.

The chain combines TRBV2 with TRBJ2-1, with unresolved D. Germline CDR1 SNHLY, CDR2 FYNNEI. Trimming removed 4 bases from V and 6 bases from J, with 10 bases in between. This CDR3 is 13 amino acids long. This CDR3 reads CASSGPDFNEQFF. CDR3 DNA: TGTGCCAGCAGTGGACCAGACTTCAATGAGCAGTTCTTC.

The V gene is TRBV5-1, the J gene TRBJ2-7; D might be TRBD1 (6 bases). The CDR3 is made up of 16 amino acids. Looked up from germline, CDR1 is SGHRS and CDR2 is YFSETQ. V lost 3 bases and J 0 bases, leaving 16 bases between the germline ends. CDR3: CASSWTADRSSYEQYF. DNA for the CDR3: TGCGCCAGCAGCTGGACGGCAGACAGGAGCTCCTACGAGCAGTACTTC.

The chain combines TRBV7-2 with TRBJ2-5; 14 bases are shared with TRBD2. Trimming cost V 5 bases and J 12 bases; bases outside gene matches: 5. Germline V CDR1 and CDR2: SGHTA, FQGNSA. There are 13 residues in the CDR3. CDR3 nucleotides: TGTGCCAGCAGCCCAATGGGACTAGCGGGGGAGTACTTC. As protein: CASSPMGLAGEYF.

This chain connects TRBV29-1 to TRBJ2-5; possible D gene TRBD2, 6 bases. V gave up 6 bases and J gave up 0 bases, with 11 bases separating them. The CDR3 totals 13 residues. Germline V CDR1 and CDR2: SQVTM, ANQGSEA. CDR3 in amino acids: CSVLAENQETQYF. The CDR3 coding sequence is TGCAGCGTCTTAGCGGAGAACCAAGAGACCCAGTACTTC.

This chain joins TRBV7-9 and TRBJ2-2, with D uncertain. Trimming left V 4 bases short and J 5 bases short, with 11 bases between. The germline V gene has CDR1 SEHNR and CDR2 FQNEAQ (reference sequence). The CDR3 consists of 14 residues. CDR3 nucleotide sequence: TGTGCCAGCAGCTGCAATGCGCGTACCGGGGAGCTGTTTTTT. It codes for CASSCNARTGELFF.

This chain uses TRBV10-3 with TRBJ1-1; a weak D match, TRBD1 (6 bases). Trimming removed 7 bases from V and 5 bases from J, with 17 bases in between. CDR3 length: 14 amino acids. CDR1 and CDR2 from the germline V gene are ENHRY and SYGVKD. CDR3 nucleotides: TGTGCCATCATTGGACAGTTAGGGGGGACTGAAGCTTTCTTT. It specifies CAIIGQLGGTEAFF.

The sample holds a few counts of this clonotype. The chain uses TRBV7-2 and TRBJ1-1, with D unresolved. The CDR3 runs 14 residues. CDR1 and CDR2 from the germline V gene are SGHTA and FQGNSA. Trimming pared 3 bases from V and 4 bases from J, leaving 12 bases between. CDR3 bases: TGTGCCAGCAGCTTTGGGGTGGGAGTCACTGAAGCTTTCTTT. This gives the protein CASSFGVGVTEAFF.

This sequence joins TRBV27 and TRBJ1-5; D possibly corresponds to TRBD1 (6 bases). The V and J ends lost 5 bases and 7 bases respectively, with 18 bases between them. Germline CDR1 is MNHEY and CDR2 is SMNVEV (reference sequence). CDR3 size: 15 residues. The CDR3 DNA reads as TGTGCCAGCAGTCCCCTTAGTGGGGGCAGCCAGCCCCAGCATTTT. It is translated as CASSPLSGGSQPQHF.